This TCR beta chain was documented in a study of identifying expanded T cells in peripheral blood. Study observations and caveats: Over approximately two and four weeks, about 16.4 and 19 clones changed, versus roughly 1.2 between replicates.

Note on this clone: What it binds is unknown.

Libraries were prepared by immunoSEQ multiplex PCR; TCRdb keeps only in-frame clonotypes and omits some of them. The table shows fewer than 85,000 clones, with over 75% occurring only once. The germline V gene encodes CDR1 SNHLY and CDR2 FYNNEI. Germline trimming cut 10 bases from V and 3 bases from J; bases unmatched to any gene: 6. The CDR3 length is 13 residues. No infections or other immune events were documented during collection. The TCR was taken from a person aged 18-70 years in good health. This chain uses TRBV2 with TRBJ2-3, with TRBD2 matching over 8 bases. The sample was blood. CDR3 residues: CAKPGLETDTQYF. The CDR3 nucleotides are TGTGCCAAACCGGGACTAGAGACAGATACGCAGTATTTT.